What follows describes a single T cell receptor (beta chain). Only in-frame clones appear in the TCRdb table, and some are missing; sequencing was by immunoSEQ multiplex PCR. The sample carries 100,000 or so clones, roughly nine tenths recorded once. The data are from a study of T cell changes during pregnancy in multiple sclerosis. The V and J ends lost 5 bases and 2 bases respectively, with 10 bases between them. The germline CDR1 and CDR2 sequences are SGHAT and FQNNGV. The CDR3 consists of 14 residues. Material: peripheral blood, obtained after pregnancy. The genes are TRBV11-2 and TRBJ1-5; maybe TRBD1 (6 bases). The source is a female donor with multiple sclerosis, enrolled in a pregnancy study. The CDR3 coding sequence is TGTGCCAGCAGCACAGGGTCGGGCAATCAGCCCCAGCATTTT. Amino acid sequence: CASSTGSGNQPQHF. Full variable domain (outside the CDR3, taken from reference TRBV11-2 and TRBJ1-5): EAGVAQSPRYKIIEKRQSVAFWCNPISGHATLYWYQQILGQGPKLLIQFQNNGVVDDSQLPKDRFSAERLKGVDSTLKIQPAKLEDSAVYLCASSTGSGNQPQHFGDGTRLSIL.